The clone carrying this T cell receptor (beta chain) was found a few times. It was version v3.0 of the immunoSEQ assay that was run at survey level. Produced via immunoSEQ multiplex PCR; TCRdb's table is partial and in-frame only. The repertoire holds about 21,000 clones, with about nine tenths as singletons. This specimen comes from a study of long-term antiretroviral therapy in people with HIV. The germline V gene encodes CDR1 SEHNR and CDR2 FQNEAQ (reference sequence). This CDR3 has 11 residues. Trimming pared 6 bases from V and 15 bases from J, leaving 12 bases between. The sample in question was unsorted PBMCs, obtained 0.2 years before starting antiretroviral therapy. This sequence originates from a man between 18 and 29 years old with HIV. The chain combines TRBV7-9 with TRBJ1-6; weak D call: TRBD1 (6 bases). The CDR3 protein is CASSEQGFLHF. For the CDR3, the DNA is TGTGCCAGCAGTGAACAGGGTTTCCTCCACTTT.